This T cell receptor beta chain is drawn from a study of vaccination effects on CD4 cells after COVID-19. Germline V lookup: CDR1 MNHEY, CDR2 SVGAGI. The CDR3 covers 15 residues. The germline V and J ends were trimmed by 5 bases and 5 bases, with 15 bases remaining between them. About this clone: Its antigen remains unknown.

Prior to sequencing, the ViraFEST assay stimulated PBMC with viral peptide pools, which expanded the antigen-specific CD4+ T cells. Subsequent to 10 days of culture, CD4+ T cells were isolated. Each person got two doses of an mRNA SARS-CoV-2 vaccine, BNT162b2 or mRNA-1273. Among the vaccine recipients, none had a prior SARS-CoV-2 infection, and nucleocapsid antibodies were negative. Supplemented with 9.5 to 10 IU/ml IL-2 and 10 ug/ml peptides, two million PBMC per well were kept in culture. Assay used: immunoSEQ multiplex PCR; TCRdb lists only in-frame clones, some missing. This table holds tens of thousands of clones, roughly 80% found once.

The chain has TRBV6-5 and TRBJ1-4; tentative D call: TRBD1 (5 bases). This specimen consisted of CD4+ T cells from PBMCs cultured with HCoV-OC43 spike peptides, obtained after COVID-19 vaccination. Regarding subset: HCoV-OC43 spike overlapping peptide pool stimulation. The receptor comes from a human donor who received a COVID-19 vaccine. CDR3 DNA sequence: TGTGCCAGCAGTCTACGGGGACGGGGGAATGAAAAACTGTTTTTT. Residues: CASSLRGRGNEKLFF.